One T cell receptor (beta chain) is described in this entry. The antigen remains undetermined. The CDR3 is 14 amino acids. The V gene lost 1 base and the J gene lost 3 bases, with 11 bases spanning the gap. Germline V CDR1 and CDR2: SGHRS, YFSETQ. Generation of TCR cDNA used 5'RACE template switching (which added a universal primer site and UMIs). TCRdb re-called the 5' RACE reads through MiXCR, storing one row per CDR3 protein. The table shows 500,000 to 650,000 distinct CDR3 sequences, with approximately 15% occurring only once. The sample comes from a study of T cells after yellow fever vaccination. Study-level results: Detected again after the booster were most primary-vaccination clones, at 95% to 98% CD4 and 88% CD8. The appearance of a small share of clonotypes in both CD4 and CD8 compartments was observed. Weaker, the secondary response had a peak occurring faster, on day 5 versus 15.

The chain recombines TRBV5-1 with TRBJ2-7; D uncertain. The sequence was collected from a man aged 25 to 40 who received the YFV17D yellow fever vaccine. The source was PBMCs, collected on the day of the yellow fever booster vaccination. The CDR3, as DNA: TGCGCCAGCAGCTTGAGGGTGACCGGCTACGAGCAGTACTTC. Translating gives CASSLRVTGYEQYF.